The entry that follows covers one T cell receptor beta chain sequence. This sample was included in a study of blood T cell repertoires in COVID-19. In the study overall: COVID-19 samples collected from the United States, Italy and Spain covered acute and convalescent phases. In each case, the material was cDNA or gDNA derived from T cells, B-cell-depleted T cells, or PBMCs.

The CDR3 loop spans 13 amino acids. V lost 4 bases and J lost 5, with 11 bases in between. Germline assignment: CDR1 SGHAT and CDR2 FQDESV (reference sequence). As originally analysed: How many nucleated cells were present was estimated from reference gene primer amplification. TCRdb's copy holds only in-frame clones and misses some; the assay was immunoSEQ multiplex PCR. That table supplies the V and J calls and clone size; D and trimming were determined from the DNA. The table has 100,000 or so clones, more than 70% seen once. This receptor was identified in a woman aged 25 to 39 with acute or convalescent COVID-19. The V gene is TRBV11-1, the J gene TRBJ1-2; TRBD1 might be the D (6 bases). The sequenced sample consisted of peripheral blood. The DNA for the CDR3 is TGTGCCAGCAGCTCAAGACAGGCGTATGGCTACACCTTC. This sequence encodes CASSSRQAYGYTF.